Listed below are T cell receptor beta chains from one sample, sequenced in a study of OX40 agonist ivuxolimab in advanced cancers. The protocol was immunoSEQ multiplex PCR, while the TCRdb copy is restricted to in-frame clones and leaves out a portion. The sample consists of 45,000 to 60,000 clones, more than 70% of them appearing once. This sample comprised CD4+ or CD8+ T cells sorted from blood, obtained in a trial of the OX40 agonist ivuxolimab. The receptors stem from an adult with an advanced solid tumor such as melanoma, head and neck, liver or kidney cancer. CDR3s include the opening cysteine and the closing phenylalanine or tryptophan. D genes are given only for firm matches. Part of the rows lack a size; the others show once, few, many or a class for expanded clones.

CDR3: CASSLAGSLATNEKLFF; DNA: TGCGCCAGCAGCTTGGCCGGCAGCCTTGCAACTAATGAAAAACTGTTTTTT; size: -; J: TRBJ1-4; V: TRBV5-1; D: -
CDR3: CASRTGVSSYNEQFF; DNA: TGTGCCAGCAGGACAGGAGTCTCCTCATACAATGAGCAGTTCTTC; size: -; J: TRBJ2-1; V: TRBV6-1; D: -
CDR3: CAISEWIGVNTEAFF; DNA: TGTGCCATCAGTGAGTGGATAGGGGTGAACACTGAAGCTTTCTTT; size: -; J: TRBJ1-1; V: TRBV10-3; D: -
CDR3: CASSRGQGSYEQYF; DNA: TGTGCCAGCAGCAGGGGACAGGGGAGCTACGAGCAGTACTTC; size: -; J: TRBJ2-7; V: TRBV28; D: TRBD1
CDR3: CATERGASPEQYF; DNA: TGTGCCACCGAGAGGGGTGCGTCACCCGAGCAGTACTTC; size: -; J: TRBJ2-7; V: TRBV2; D: -
CDR3: CASSHISGSNGELFF; DNA: TGTGCCAGCAGCCATATTAGCGGGAGTAACGGGGAGCTGTTTTTT; size: few; J: TRBJ2-2; V: TRBV14; D: TRBD2
CDR3: CASSVEPLGGDTEAFF; DNA: TGTGCCAGCAGTGTTGAGCCCTTGGGGGGTGACACTGAAGCTTTCTTT; size: -; J: TRBJ1-1; V: TRBV28; D: -
CDR3: CASSLGGQQGNYGYTF; DNA: TGTGCCAGCAGCTTAGGGGGACAACAGGGGAACTATGGCTACACCTTC; size: -; J: TRBJ1-2; V: TRBV11-2; D: TRBD1
CDR3: CAIRDLASPYEQYF; DNA: TGTGCCATCAGGGACTTAGCCTCTCCCTACGAGCAGTACTTC; size: -; J: TRBJ2-7; V: TRBV10-3; D: -
CDR3: CASSVAGAIWDEQFF; DNA: TGCGCCAGCAGTGTGGCGGGAGCCATCTGGGATGAGCAGTTCTTC; size: once; J: TRBJ2-1; V: TRBV5-1; D: TRBD2
CDR3: CASSEPLEQYF; DNA: TGTGCCAGCAGTGAGCCCCTCGAGCAGTACTTC; size: few; J: TRBJ2-7; V: TRBV6-1; D: -
CDR3: CASSFGLVHTDTQYF; DNA: TGTGCCAGCAGCTTCGGACTAGTTCACACAGATACGCAGTATTTT; size: -; J: TRBJ2-3; V: TRBV7-9; D: TRBD2
CDR3: CASSEKGSGNTIYF; DNA: TGTGCCAGCAGTGAAAAGGGGAGTGGAAACACCATATATTTT; size: -; J: TRBJ1-3; V: TRBV6-1; D: -
CDR3: CAWSVGGNSYEQYF; DNA: TGTGCCTGGAGTGTAGGGGGCAACTCCTACGAGCAGTACTTC; size: -; J: TRBJ2-7; V: TRBV30; D: TRBD1
CDR3: CASKLGQNTDTQYF; DNA: TGCGCCAGCAAATTGGGACAGAACACAGATACGCAGTATTTT; size: -; J: TRBJ2-3; V: TRBV5-1; D: TRBD1
CDR3: CASSSSGQGETQYF; DNA: TGTGCCAGCAGCAGTTCGGGACAGGGAGAGACCCAGTACTTC; size: -; J: TRBJ2-5; V: TRBV2; D: TRBD1
CDR3: CASIRGLASGETQYF; DNA: TGTGCCAGCATTCGTGGGTTAGCGAGTGGGGAGACCCAGTACTTC; size: few; J: TRBJ2-5; V: TRBV7-9; D: -
CDR3: CASSSGTGGRGTEAFF; DNA: TGCGCCAGCAGCTCCGGAACGGGGGGTCGGGGCACTGAAGCTTTCTTT; size: -; J: TRBJ1-1; V: TRBV5-1; D: -
CDR3: CASSLPIFGELFF; DNA: TGTGCCAGCAGCTTGCCGATATTCGGGGAGCTGTTTTTT; size: -; J: TRBJ2-2; V: TRBV5-1; D: -
CDR3: CASSLTGTAYEQYF; DNA: TGTGCCAGCAGCTTGACAGGGACCGCCTACGAGCAGTACTTC; size: few; J: TRBJ2-7; V: TRBV5-5; D: -
CDR3: CASSTVDWGNSPLHF; DNA: TGTGCCAGCAGCACCGTAGATTGGGGTAATTCACCCCTCCACTTT; size: -; J: TRBJ1-6; V: TRBV9; D: -
CDR3: CAIRRQVGNTEAFF; DNA: TGTGCCATCAGAAGACAGGTGGGGAACACTGAAGCTTTCTTT; size: -; J: TRBJ1-1; V: TRBV10-3; D: -
CDR3: CASSFSNQPQHF; DNA: TGTGCCAGCAGTTTCTCGAATCAGCCCCAGCATTTT; size: few; J: TRBJ1-5; V: TRBV28; D: -
CDR3: CASSEARGRNQPQHF; DNA: TGTGCCAGCAGTGAAGCCAGGGGGCGTAATCAGCCCCAGCATTTT; size: few; J: TRBJ1-5; V: TRBV6-1; D: TRBD1
CDR3: CASSQDFGQAHNEQFF; DNA: TGTGCCAGCAGCCAAGATTTTGGCCAGGCCCACAATGAGCAGTTCTTC; size: -; J: TRBJ2-1; V: TRBV14; D: -
CDR3: CASSSYSQGELFF; DNA: TGTGCCAGCAGCTCCTACAGTCAAGGGGAGCTGTTTTTT; size: -; J: TRBJ2-2; V: TRBV7-3; D: -
CDR3: CASKSSSYNEQFF; DNA: TGTGCCAGCAAGTCTAGCTCCTACAATGAGCAGTTCTTC; size: -; J: TRBJ2-1; V: TRBV2; D: -
CDR3: CASSKSGSGRQETQYF; DNA: TGCGCCAGCAGTAAAAGCGGGAGCGGGCGCCAAGAGACCCAGTACTTC; size: medium-sized; J: TRBJ2-5; V: TRBV5-1; D: TRBD2
CDR3: CASSVDLGGSYGYTF; DNA: TGTGCCAGCAGCGTAGATTTGGGCGGAAGCTATGGCTACACCTTC; size: once; J: TRBJ1-2; V: TRBV9; D: -
CDR3: CATSQTGSHNEQFF; DNA: TGTGCCACCAGTCAGACTGGATCACACAATGAGCAGTTCTTC; size: few; J: TRBJ2-1; V: TRBV15; D: -
CDR3: CASSPGDRFYEQYF; DNA: TGTGCCAGCAGTCCAGGGGACAGGTTCTACGAGCAGTACTTC; size: -; J: TRBJ2-7; V: TRBV28; D: TRBD1
CDR3: CASSETSVSYEQYF; DNA: TGTGCCAGCAGCGAGACTAGTGTAAGCTACGAGCAGTACTTC; size: -; J: TRBJ2-7; V: TRBV7-9; D: -
CDR3: CASSLRGVNTEAFF; DNA: TGTGCCAGCAGTCTACGGGGGGTGAACACTGAAGCTTTCTTT; size: -; J: TRBJ1-1; V: TRBV27; D: -
CDR3: CASSLRDQETQYF; DNA: TGTGCCAGCAGTTTACGGGACCAAGAGACCCAGTACTTC; size: -; J: TRBJ2-5; V: TRBV27; D: -
CDR3: CASTYGGEDTEAFF; DNA: TGTGCCAGTACTTATGGGGGCGAGGACACTGAAGCTTTCTTT; size: -; J: TRBJ1-1; V: TRBV19; D: -
CDR3: CASSVGLVASPLHF; DNA: TGTGCCAGCAGCGTAGGATTGGTAGCCTCACCCCTCCACTTT; size: -; J: TRBJ1-6; V: TRBV9; D: -
CDR3: CASSFRTGTVQETQYF; DNA: TGCGCCAGCAGCTTCCGGACAGGGACCGTACAAGAGACCCAGTACTTC; size: -; J: TRBJ2-5; V: TRBV5-1; D: TRBD1
CDR3: CASREQAGELFF; DNA: TGTGCCAGCAGAGAACAAGCCGGGGAGCTGTTTTTT; size: -; J: TRBJ2-2; V: TRBV7-6; D: -
CDR3: CASRRGLAGYEQYF; DNA: TGTGCCAGCAGGCGGGGACTAGCGGGTTACGAGCAGTACTTC; size: -; J: TRBJ2-7; V: TRBV5-4; D: TRBD2
CDR3: CASSRGRAQPQHF; DNA: TGTGCCAGCAGCCGGGGTAGGGCTCAGCCCCAGCATTTT; size: -; J: TRBJ1-5; V: TRBV4-2; D: -
CDR3: CASSPQTEEELFF; DNA: TGTGCCAGTAGTCCCCAGACAGAGGAGGAGCTGTTTTTT; size: -; J: TRBJ2-2; V: TRBV19; D: -
CDR3: CASSNLGFGYTF; DNA: TGTGCCAGCAGCAACTTAGGGTTTGGCTACACCTTC; size: medium-sized; J: TRBJ1-2; V: TRBV5-8; D: -
CDR3: CASKPLVNQAFF; DNA: TGTGCCAGCAAACCTTTGGTGAATCAAGCTTTCTTT; size: -; J: TRBJ1-1; V: TRBV28; D: -
CDR3: CASSSQKWGRGSYNEQFF; DNA: TGTGCCAGCAGCTCCCAAAAGTGGGGGAGAGGTTCCTACAATGAGCAGTTCTTC; size: few; J: TRBJ2-1; V: TRBV7-2; D: -
CDR3: CASSSKQGVLETQYF; DNA: TGTGCCAGTAGTTCGAAACAGGGGGTTTTAGAGACCCAGTACTTC; size: -; J: TRBJ2-5; V: TRBV19; D: TRBD1
CDR3: CASSSLQGARTEAFF; DNA: TGTGCCAGCAGCTCCTTACAGGGGGCGCGTACTGAAGCTTTCTTT; size: -; J: TRBJ1-1; V: TRBV5-6; D: TRBD1
CDR3: CASSQDLGGSATRLNSPLHF; DNA: TGCGCCAGCAGCCAAGATTTGGGTGGCTCCGCTACGAGGTTAAATTCACCCCTCCACTTT; size: -; J: TRBJ1-6; V: TRBV4-1; D: -
CDR3: CASTPMGSSYNEQFF; DNA: TGTGCCAGCACCCCCATGGGGAGCTCCTACAATGAGCAGTTCTTC; size: -; J: TRBJ2-1; V: TRBV7-3; D: -
CDR3: CASSLTGDRATYEQYF; DNA: TGTGCCAGCAGCTTAACAGGGGACAGGGCTACCTACGAGCAGTACTTC; size: -; J: TRBJ2-7; V: TRBV7-3; D: TRBD1
CDR3: CASSFSRTDTQYF; DNA: TGTGCCAGCAGCTTTTCCCGCACAGATACGCAGTATTTT; size: -; J: TRBJ2-3; V: TRBV7-9; D: -
CDR3: CASRPSGTASGYTF; DNA: TGTGCCAGTCGTCCCTCCGGGACAGCCTCCGGCTACACCTTC; size: -; J: TRBJ1-2; V: TRBV6-4; D: TRBD1
CDR3: CASSEQDRGYTF; DNA: TGTGCCAGCAGCGAGCAGGACCGGGGCTACACCTTC; size: -; J: TRBJ1-2; V: TRBV2; D: -
CDR3: CASRLTGAGGREGRTGELFF; DNA: TGTGCCAGTCGACTAACGGGGGCCGGAGGCCGGGAGGGCCGCACCGGGGAGCTGTTTTTT; size: -; J: TRBJ2-2; V: TRBV27; D: TRBD2
CDR3: CASSLRHSRETQYF; DNA: TGTGCCAGCAGTCTTCGACATTCACGGGAGACCCAGTACTTC; size: -; J: TRBJ2-5; V: TRBV6-1; D: -
CDR3: CASSLVQGTAYEQYF; DNA: TGCGCCAGCAGCTTGGTTCAGGGGACAGCCTACGAGCAGTACTTC; size: -; J: TRBJ2-7; V: TRBV5-1; D: TRBD1